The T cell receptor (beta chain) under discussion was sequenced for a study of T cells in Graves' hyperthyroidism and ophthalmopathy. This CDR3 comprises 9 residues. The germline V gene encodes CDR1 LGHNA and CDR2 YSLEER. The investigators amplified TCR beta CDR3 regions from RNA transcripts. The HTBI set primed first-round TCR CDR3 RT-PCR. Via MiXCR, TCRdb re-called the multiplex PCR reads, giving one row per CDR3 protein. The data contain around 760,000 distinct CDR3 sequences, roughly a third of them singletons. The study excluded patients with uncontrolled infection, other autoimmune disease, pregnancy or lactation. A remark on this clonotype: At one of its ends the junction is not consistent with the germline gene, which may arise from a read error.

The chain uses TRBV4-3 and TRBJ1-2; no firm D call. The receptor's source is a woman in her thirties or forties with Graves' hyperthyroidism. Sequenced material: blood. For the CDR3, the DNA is TGCGCCAGCAGCCAAGAAGGCCCCTTC. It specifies CASSQEGPF.